This passage covers 26 T cell receptor beta chains from one sample sequenced in a study of memory CD8 T cells in hepatitis C reinfection. Measured with immunoSEQ multiplex PCR; TCRdb has only the in-frame clones, and not every one. Among 5,000 to 6,500 clones, 75% to 90% were seen once, and the ten largest hold about 20%. Time point defined: pre-reinfection, 55 to 20 weeks before reinfection detection. No in vitro expansion preceded TCR sequencing of the sorted cells. Sequenced input: naive CD8+ T cells sorted from blood. The receptors were gathered from a man aged 50 to 59 with hepatitis C virus infection.

V usage is TRBV30 and J usage is TRBJ2-6, with D uncertain. Trimming shortened V by 7 bases and J by 0 bases, and 7 bases separated the two germline ends. The germline gives CDR1 GTSNPN, CDR2 SVGIG (reference sequence). This CDR3 has 13 residues. The CDR3 is CAFDTSGANVLTF. The CDR3 coding sequence is TGTGCCTTTGACACCTCTGGGGCCAACGTCCTGACTTTC.

In its sample, this clone was seen a few times. J is TRBJ1-1 and V is TRBV11-2, with a weak D call TRBD1 (6 bases). Germline CDR1 and CDR2: SGHAT and FQNNGV. The CDR3 has 15 amino acids. Trimming cost V 5 bases and J 4 bases, with 17 bases left between them. The CDR3 DNA sequence: TGTGCCAGCAGCCACCTTGTGGGGGCGAGCACTGAAGCTTTCTTT. This gives the protein CASSHLVGASTEAFF. Using reference TRBV11-2 and TRBJ1-1 for the parts outside the CDR3, the full variable domain is EAGVAQSPRYKIIEKRQSVAFWCNPISGHATLYWYQQILGQGPKLLIQFQNNGVVDDSQLPKDRFSAERLKGVDSTLKIQPAKLEDSAVYLCASSHLVGASTEAFFGQGTRLTVV.

The chain has TRBV6-6 and TRBJ2-7; D may be TRBD2 (5 bases). V lost 6 bases to trimming and J lost 3 bases, with 21 bases between them. The CDR3 sequence is 16 residues long. Germline CDR1 and CDR2: MNHNY and SVGAGI (reference sequence). The CDR3 loop is CASSLSGLAGSYEQYF. CDR3 DNA: TGTGCCAGCAGCCTCAGTGGGCTAGCTGGGAGCTACGAGCAGTACTTC.

The chain combines TRBV9 with TRBJ2-7; no definite D call. The CDR3 has 13 amino acids. Trimming left V 3 bases short and J 2 bases short, with 9 bases between. The germline CDR1 and CDR2 sequences are SGDLS and YYNGEE. CDR3: CASSADTAYEQYF. For the CDR3, the DNA is TGTGCCAGCAGCGCCGACACCGCCTACGAGCAGTACTTC.

V gene TRBV4-3 combines with J gene TRBJ2-7; D may be TRBD1 (5 bases). Germline V gene data show CDR1 as LGHNA and CDR2 as YSLEER. Trimming removed 3 bases from V and 3 bases from J, with 9 bases in between. This CDR3 contains 13 residues. The CDR3 region has the DNA TGCGCCAGCAGCCATGGCGACAGCTACGAGCAGTACTTC. This translates into CASSHGDSYEQYF.

The chain carries TRBV15 and TRBJ2-1; 10 bases align to TRBD2. The V gene's germline CDR1 is LNHNV and CDR2 YYDKDF (reference sequence). V lost 1 base, J lost 6 bases, and 9 bases stayed unmatched. The length of the CDR3 is 17 residues. CDR3 in DNA: TGTGCCACCAGCAGAGTCTTAGCGGGAGGAGCTGGCAATGAGCAGTTCTTC. It specifies CATSRVLAGGAGNEQFF.

The J gene is TRBJ2-1, the V gene TRBV5-1, with unresolved D. V lost 1 base and J 7 bases, leaving 12 bases between the germline ends. The CDR3 length is 14 residues. Per the germline V gene, CDR1 is SGHRS and CDR2 is YFSETQ. The CDR3 nucleotides are TGCGCCAGCAGCTTGCGCCCAGGTTCTAATGAGCAGTTCTTC. Its protein product is CASSLRPGSNEQFF.

The rearrangement joins TRBV6-1 to TRBJ2-7; possibly TRBD1 for D (6 bases). Germline V gene sequence: CDR1 MNHNS, CDR2 SASEGT. The CDR3 is 14 amino acids. V was cut by 4 bases and J by 2 bases, with 12 bases left in between. The DNA for the CDR3 is TGTGCCAGCAGTGGCACAGGGTCCGCCTACGAGCAGTACTTC. Amino acid sequence: CASSGTGSAYEQYF.

This sequence joins TRBV11-3 and TRBJ2-2, with TRBD1 identical over 10 bases. In germline, CDR1 is SGHNT, CDR2 YENEEA. The CDR3 spans 16 residues. Trimming took 6 bases from V and 5 from J; bases not matched to a gene: 9. CDR3 nucleotides: TGTGCCAGCAGTTTTACCGGGACAGGGGTAACCGGGGAGCTGTTTTTT. It specifies CASSFTGTGVTGELFF.

This clone was seen once. This chain uses TRBV6-5 with TRBJ2-5; no clear D gene. In germline, CDR1 is MNHEY, CDR2 SVGAGI. Trimming removed 5 bases at V and 1 base at J, with 11 bases between. The length of the CDR3 is 14 residues. The CDR3 DNA reads as TGTGCCAGCAGTCCCCGCGGCGGCCAAGAGACCCAGTACTTC. Translated: CASSPRGGQETQYF.

This clone was counted a single time. J is TRBJ2-1 and V is TRBV2, with 13 bases matching TRBD2. The germline gives CDR1 SNHLY, CDR2 FYNNEI. Trimming cost V 2 bases and J 9 bases; bases outside gene matches: 10. CDR3 size: 17 residues. This CDR3 reads CASSEITSGRAGAEQFF. The CDR3 DNA sequence: TGTGCCAGCAGTGAAATTACTAGCGGGAGGGCCGGCGCTGAGCAGTTCTTC.

The V gene is TRBV2, the J gene TRBJ1-5, with 10 positions matching TRBD1. V gave up 6 bases and J gave up 5 bases; unmatched junction bases: 4. The germline V gene encodes CDR1 SNHLY and CDR2 FYNNEI. The CDR3 runs to 14 residues. CDR3 sequence reads: CASRGGQGDQPQHF. The CDR3 nucleotides read TGTGCCAGCAGGGGAGGACAGGGGGATCAGCCCCAGCATTTT.

The chain has TRBV9 and TRBJ2-1; D might be TRBD2 (6 bases). CDR1 is SGDLS and CDR2 is YYNGEE in the germline V gene. Trimming stripped 1 base from V and 9 bases from J, with 17 bases between. This CDR3 is built from 15 residues. CDR3 DNA sequence: TGTGCCAGCAGCGTAAGGGACTCTAACTATATTGAGCAGTTCTTC. It translates to CASSVRDSNYIEQFF.

The chain combines TRBV30 with TRBJ1-1; D is perhaps TRBD1 (5 bases). This CDR3 has 13 amino acids. Germline V CDR1 and CDR2: GTSNPN, SVGIG (reference sequence). V lost 5 bases and J lost 0, with 10 bases in between. The chain's CDR3 is CAWGGGLNTEAFF. CDR3 DNA: TGTGCCTGGGGGGGAGGTTTGAACACTGAAGCTTTCTTT.

This chain connects TRBV7-9 to TRBJ1-5, with D unclear. V lost 0 bases and J 6 bases, leaving 6 bases between the germline ends. The CDR3 totals 13 residues. CDR1 and CDR2 (germline): SEHNR, FQNEAQ (reference sequence). CDR3 in amino acids: CASSLANSQPQHF. CDR3 DNA: TGTGCCAGCAGCTTAGCGAATAGTCAGCCCCAGCATTTT. The variable domain in full, with the rest retrieved from reference TRBV7-9 and TRBJ1-5, is DTGVSQNPRHKITKRGQNVTFRCDPISEHNRLYWYRQTLGQGPEFLTYFQNEAQLEKSRLLSDRFSAERPKGSFSTLEIQRTEQGDSAMYLCASSLANSQPQHFGDGTRLSIL.

V usage is TRBV9 and J usage is TRBJ1-5, with D uncertain. Trimming took 0 bases from V and 7 from J, leaving 14 bases between them. The CDR3 loop spans 15 amino acids. Looked up from germline, CDR1 is SGDLS and CDR2 is YYNGEE. The CDR3 spells CASSVGGVGGQPQHF. DNA of the CDR3: TGTGCCAGCAGCGTAGGTGGGGTTGGCGGGCAGCCCCAGCATTTT. The full variable domain, with the rest looked up from reference TRBV9 and TRBJ1-5, is DSGVTQTPKHLITATGQRVTLRCSPRSGDLSVYWYQQSLDQGLQFLIQYYNGEERAKGNILERFSAQQFPDLHSELNLSSLELGDSALYFCASSVGGVGGQPQHFGDGTRLSIL.

This chain connects TRBV7-8 to TRBJ1-3; 8 bases map to TRBD1. The germline V gene has CDR1 SGHVS and CDR2 FQNEAQ. This CDR3 comprises 21 residues. V lost 0 bases and J lost 8; bases outside the gene matches: 24. Here the CDR3 reads CASSLAESQDREFVVVDTIYF. Written as DNA, the CDR3 is TGTGCCAGCAGCTTAGCGGAAAGCCAGGACAGGGAGTTTGTTGTGGTAGACACCATATATTTT.

This rearrangement joins TRBV5-4 to TRBJ1-1; D ambiguous. Germline values: CDR1 SGHNT, CDR2 YYREEE (reference sequence). This CDR3 contains 13 residues. The germline V and J ends were trimmed by 4 bases and 1 base, with 8 bases remaining between them. The CDR3 spells CASSLPGNTEAFF. The CDR3 nucleotides are TGTGCCAGCAGCCTCCCCGGGAACACTGAAGCTTTCTTT.

CDR3: CASTWGSGYEQYF. CDR3 nucleotides: TGTGCCAGTACGTGGGGGAGCGGGTACGAGCAGTACTTC. The chain joins TRBV19 to TRBJ2-7; TRBD2 might be the D (6 bases). This CDR3 comprises 13 residues. The ends were cut back, 7 bases at V and 4 bases at J, with 14 bases in the middle. Germline V lookup: CDR1 LNHDA, CDR2 SQIVND (reference sequence). Full variable domain (outside the CDR3, taken from reference TRBV19 and TRBJ2-7): DGGITQSPKYLFRKEGQNVTLSCEQNLNHDAMYWYRQDPGQGLRLIYYSQIVNDFQKGDIAEGYSVSREKKESFPLTVTSAQKNPTAFYLCASTWGSGYEQYFGPGTRLTVT.

The chain couples TRBV9 to TRBJ1-5; TRBD1 is a possible D gene (5 bases). CDR1 and CDR2 (germline): SGDLS, YYNGEE. The CDR3 totals 15 residues. V was trimmed by 4 bases and J by 2 bases, leaving 13 bases between them. The CDR3 DNA reads as TGTGCCAGCAGCACGGACGGGGGGGGCAATCAGCCCCAGCATTTT. It codes for CASSTDGGGNQPQHF.

The V call is TRBV9, the J call TRBJ2-7; possible D gene TRBD1, 5 bases. The germline V gene has CDR1 SGDLS and CDR2 YYNGEE. Trimming took off 0 bases at V and 3 bases at J, with 13 bases between the two ends. This CDR3 comprises 15 residues. CDR3 sequence reads: CASSVAQGLGYEQYF. In nucleotides, the CDR3 is TGTGCCAGCAGCGTAGCCCAGGGATTAGGCTACGAGCAGTACTTC.

The genes are TRBV10-2 and TRBJ2-3; 8 nucleotides align to TRBD2. The CDR3 runs to 15 residues. Germline V CDR1 and CDR2: WSHSY, SAAADI. V lost 2 bases and J lost 3; bases outside the gene matches: 4. The CDR3 nucleotides are TGCGCCAGCAGTGAGCGGGAGGGCCTAACAGATACGCAGTATTTT. Residues: CASSEREGLTDTQYF.

The rearrangement uses TRBV6-1 and TRBJ2-1; 8 nucleotides line up with TRBD1. Germline-derived CDR1 and CDR2 are MNHNS and SASEGT. This CDR3 has 22 residues. Germline trimming cut 2 bases from V and 1 base from J; bases unmatched to any gene: 22. CDR3 nucleotide sequence: TGTGCCAGCAGTGAATCCCAGACCTCGTTGGGAGCAGGGGGCAGGTCCTACAATGAGCAGTTCTTC. Its translation: CASSESQTSLGAGGRSYNEQFF.

The chain employs TRBV6-5 and TRBJ2-7, with D possibly being TRBD1 (5 bases). Between the trimmed V and J ends, which lost 4 bases and 3 bases, there was a span of 13 bases. Germline loops: CDR1 MNHEY, CDR2 SVGAGI. The CDR3 is 14 residues long. The CDR3 sequence: CASSSQQDGYEQYF. The CDR3 bases are TGTGCCAGCAGTTCTCAACAGGACGGCTACGAGCAGTACTTC.

This clone occurred once. The chain combines TRBV7-6 with TRBJ1-1; D is ambiguous. Germline V gives CDR1 SGHVS, CDR2 FNYEAQ. V lost 1 base and J lost 3, with 12 bases in between. The CDR3 extends over 15 amino acids. The CDR3 DNA sequence: TGTGCCAGCAGCTTAGGGGCAGGCCTCGACACTGAAGCTTTCTTT. Amino acids: CASSLGAGLDTEAFF.

This chain links TRBV28 with TRBJ2-5, with a weak D call TRBD2 (5 bases). V lost 7 bases to trimming and J lost 0 bases, with 15 bases between them. The CDR3 contains 15 residues. From germline, CDR1 is MDHEN and CDR2 SYDVKM. For the CDR3, the DNA is TGTGCCAGCACCACTAGTACGCGGTACCAAGAGACCCAGTACTTC. Its protein is CASTTSTRYQETQYF.